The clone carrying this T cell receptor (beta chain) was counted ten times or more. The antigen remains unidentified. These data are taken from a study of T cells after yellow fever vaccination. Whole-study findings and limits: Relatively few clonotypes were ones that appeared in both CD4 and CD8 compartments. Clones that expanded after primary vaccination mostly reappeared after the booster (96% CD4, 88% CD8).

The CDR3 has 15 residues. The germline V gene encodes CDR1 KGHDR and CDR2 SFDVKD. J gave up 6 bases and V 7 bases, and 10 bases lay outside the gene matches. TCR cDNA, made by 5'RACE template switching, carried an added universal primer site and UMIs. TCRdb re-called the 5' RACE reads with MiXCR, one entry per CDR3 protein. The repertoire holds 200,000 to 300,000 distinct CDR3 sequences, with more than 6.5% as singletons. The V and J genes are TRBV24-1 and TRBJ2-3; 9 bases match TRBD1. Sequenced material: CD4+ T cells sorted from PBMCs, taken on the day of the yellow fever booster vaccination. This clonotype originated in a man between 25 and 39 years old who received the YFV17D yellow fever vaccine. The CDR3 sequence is CATSATGGGSDTQYF. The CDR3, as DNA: TGTGCCACCAGCGCTACAGGGGGCGGTTCCGATACGCAGTATTTT.